Each of the 27 T cell receptor beta chains below was sequenced from the same sample in a study of post-analysis software for immune sequencing data. The study's findings and limits: In patients, TRBV5-6, TRBV5-1 and TRBV20-1 belonged to four or five TRBV segments found more frequently than in controls.

No antigen has been assigned to these receptors. Tagging with unique molecular identifiers was a feature of the TCR beta cDNA libraries. TCRdb analysed the PCR reads with MiXCR anew, one entry per CDR3 protein. The data hold about 770,000 distinct CDR3 sequences, with just over 45% observed a single time. The sample consisted of blood. These receptors all come from a girl between 10 and 17 years old with multiple sclerosis.

This clonotype has a handful of counts. This sequence joins TRBV29-1 and TRBJ2-1; TRBD2 matches 8 bases. The CDR3 spans 13 residues. V shed 7 bases and J 4 bases; nucleotides not matched to a gene: 6. Germline V CDR1 and CDR2: SQVTM, ANQGSEA. The CDR3 bases are TGCAGCGCCGGGACTAGTTCTTACAATGAGCAGTTCTTC. Its translation: CSAGTSSYNEQFF.

This clonotype has only a few counts. The gene calls are TRBV5-1 and TRBJ2-5; 10 bases agree with TRBD2. CDR3 length equals 15 residues. Germline CDR1 and CDR2: SGHRS and YFSETQ. The junction had 4 bases not matched to a gene; V was cut back by 1 base and J by 4 bases. The CDR3 loop reads CASSLPTSGTETQYF. Here the CDR3 DNA reads TGCGCCAGCAGCTTGCCCACTAGCGGGACAGAGACCCAGTACTTC.

The CDR3 protein is CSARLSGSDYNEQFF. The CDR3 DNA reads as TGCAGTGCTAGACTAAGCGGGAGCGACTACAATGAGCAGTTCTTC. The rearrangement joins TRBV20-1 to TRBJ2-1, with TRBD2 matching over 8 bases. V lost 2 bases to trimming and J lost 3 bases; unmatched junction nucleotides: 6. Germline values: CDR1 DFQATT, CDR2 SNEGSKA (reference sequence). There are 15 residues in the CDR3.

J is TRBJ2-6 and V is TRBV21-1; TRBD1, the table's D call, was not compared with the DNA. TRBV21-1 is shown as a pseudogene. This CDR3 has 21 amino acids. The CDR3 sequence is CASRPSGTLHVGSSGANVLTF. CDR3 nucleotides: TGTGCCAGCCGACCCTCCGGGACGTTACATGTAGGGAGCTCTGGGGCCAACGTCCTGACTTTC.

This chain connects TRBV12-3 or TRBV12-4 to TRBJ2-3; D possibly corresponds to TRBD2 (5 bases). The CDR3 sequence is 14 residues long. Trimming cost V 5 bases and J 8 bases, with 17 bases left between them. Here the CDR3 reads CASSALLGVATQYF. CDR3 nucleotides: TGTGCCAGCAGTGCGCTGCTCGGGGTGGCTACGCAGTATTTT.

This rearrangement joins TRBV14 to TRBJ2-7; D gene ambiguous. The CDR3 has 14 amino acids. Germline-derived CDR1 and CDR2 are SGHDN and FVKESK. V was cut by 2 bases and J by 1 base, with 9 bases left in between. In DNA form, the CDR3 reads TGTGCCAGCAGCCAATTCGGCGCTTCCTACGAGCAGTACTTC. Translated: CASSQFGASYEQYF.

This clonotype turned up a few times. The V call is TRBV6-4, the J call TRBJ1-2, with D possibly TRBD1 on 5 matching bases. Germline loops: CDR1 MRHNA, CDR2 SNTAGT. CDR3 length: 13 residues. V dropped 6 bases and J dropped 8 bases, with 16 bases sitting between them. The CDR3 bases are TGTGCCAGCAGAGCGCCAGGGACTATGGGCTACACCTTC. Protein: CASRAPGTMGYTF.

The rearrangement joins TRBV19 to TRBJ2-6; 8 bases fit TRBD1. Germline CDR1 reads LNHDA; CDR2 reads SQIVND (reference sequence). V lost 6 bases, J lost 1 base, and 5 bases stayed unmatched. This CDR3 comprises 16 residues. CDR3 in DNA: TGTGCCAGTAGGCAGGGGGCGAAGTCTGGGGCCAACGTCCTGACTTTC. The encoded protein is CASRQGAKSGANVLTF.

The V and J genes are TRBV10-3 and TRBJ2-7; D remains ambiguous. The CDR3 covers 13 residues. Trimming removed 6 bases from V and 3 bases from J, with 12 bases in between. The germline gives CDR1 ENHRY, CDR2 SYGVKD. The CDR3 region is CAIRLPGDYEQYF. CDR3 DNA sequence: TGTGCCATCAGGCTACCTGGGGACTACGAGCAGTACTTC.

CDR3 DNA: TGCGCCAGCAGCCAAGACTCGGGGGGGTGGAATGAGCAGTTCTTC. Its protein is CASSQDSGGWNEQFF. V is TRBV4-3 and J is TRBJ2-1; 8 nucleotides match TRBD2. There are 15 residues in the CDR3. The ends lost 0 bases at V and 7 bases at J; junction bases unmatched: 5. Per germline, CDR1 LGHNA and CDR2 YSLEER.

Only a few counts were recorded for this clonotype. The chain combines TRBV24-1 with TRBJ2-1; no reliable D call. V shed 3 bases and J shed 5 bases, with 4 bases lying between them. The length of the CDR3 is 12 residues. The germline CDR1 and CDR2 sequences are KGHDR and SFDVKD. The chain's CDR3 is CATSDGHNEQFF. In DNA, the CDR3 is TGTGCCACCAGTGATGGGCACAATGAGCAGTTCTTC.

Only a few counts were recorded for this clonotype. This chain uses TRBV29-1 with TRBJ1-2, with D possibly being TRBD1 (5 bases). Trimming pared 6 bases from V and 1 base from J, leaving 15 bases between. The CDR3 spans 14 residues. CDR1 is SQVTM and CDR2 is ANQGSEA in the germline V gene. The CDR3 DNA sequence: TGCAGCGTCCAGGCCGGGGGAGATAACTATGGCTACACCTTC. Protein: CSVQAGGDNYGYTF.

The chain couples TRBV7-9 to TRBJ2-1; D tentatively fits TRBD1 or TRBD2 (5 bases each). From germline, CDR1 is SEHNR and CDR2 FQNEAQ (reference sequence). This CDR3 is built from 16 residues. The germline V and J ends were trimmed by 4 bases and 5 bases, with 18 bases remaining between them. CDR3 sequence (DNA): TGTGCCAGCAGCTCCAATATGGGGGTATCGGACAATGAGCAGTTCTTC. Protein: CASSSNMGVSDNEQFF.

The CDR3 loop reads CASSIIRVTGELFF. CDR3 in DNA: TGTGCCAGTAGTATCATCCGGGTCACCGGGGAGCTGTTTTTT. The chain combines TRBV19 with TRBJ2-2; D is ambiguous. V was pared by 3 bases and J by 4 bases, with 9 bases between. This CDR3 has 14 residues. Germline-derived CDR1 and CDR2 are LNHDA and SQIVND (reference sequence).

V and J are TRBV4-2 and TRBJ2-1; TRBD2 aligns across 13 bases. V trimming: 5 bases; J trimming: 0 bases; junction bases outside the gene matches: 4. The CDR3 is 17 residues long. Germline lookup yields CDR1 LGHNA and CDR2 YNFKEQ. CDR3 DNA: TGTGCCAGCAGCTGGGGACTAGCGGGGAGCTCCTACAATGAGCAGTTCTTC. Protein sequence: CASSWGLAGSSYNEQFF.

V gene TRBV18 combines with J gene TRBJ2-7; the match to TRBD2 covers 12 bases. Germline CDR1 is KGHSH and CDR2 is LQKENI. This CDR3 has 16 amino acids. The J segment lost 4 bases and the V segment lost 3 bases, leaving 7 bases of the junction unmatched. The CDR3 DNA follows: TGTGCCAGCTCACCGGGACTAGCGGGCGACGAATACGAGCAGTACTTC. Translating it yields CASSPGLAGDEYEQYF.

This chain joins TRBV5-6 and TRBJ2-3; possible D gene TRBD2, 5 bases. V dropped 4 bases and J dropped 4 bases, with 13 bases sitting between them. Germline values: CDR1 SGHDT, CDR2 YYEEEE. This CDR3 has 14 amino acids. The CDR3 is CASSEGSVSDTQYF. As DNA, the CDR3 is TGTGCCAGCAGCGAAGGTAGCGTGTCAGATACGCAGTATTTT.

The V gene is TRBV10-3, the J gene TRBJ2-5; 9 bases match TRBD1. Germline CDR1 is ENHRY and CDR2 is SYGVKD. The V gene end was trimmed by 0 bases and the J gene end by 2 bases; junction bases not matched to a gene: 7. This CDR3 spans 17 amino acids. The CDR3 loop reads CAISESTDRGWQETQYF. DNA for the CDR3: TGTGCCATCAGTGAGTCCACCGACAGGGGGTGGCAAGAGACCCAGTACTTC.

This clonotype was seen more than once but under ten times. CDR3 in amino acids: CAGTSGNEQYF. Here the CDR3 DNA reads TGTGCCGGGACTAGTGGTAACGAGCAGTACTTC. This chain connects TRBV28 to TRBJ2-7; 8 bases fit TRBD2. The CDR3 contains 11 residues. J lost 5 bases, V lost 11 bases, and 5 bases had no gene match. Germline loops: CDR1 MDHEN, CDR2 SYDVKM.

V is TRBV29-1 and J is TRBJ2-7; TRBD1 matches 9 bases. V lost 0 bases, J lost 2 bases, and 8 bases stayed unmatched. Germline V gene sequence: CDR1 SQVTM, CDR2 ANQGSEA. The CDR3 loop spans 16 amino acids. The CDR3 bases are TGCAGCGTTGAAGATCGGTCCGGGACAGGGACCTACGAGCAGTACTTC. It yields the protein CSVEDRSGTGTYEQYF.

This sequence joins TRBV6-1 and TRBJ2-1, with 14 bases identical to TRBD2. V shed 5 bases, J shed 0 bases, and the junction held 12 bases outside the gene matches. CDR3 length: 20 amino acids. Per germline, CDR1 MNHNS and CDR2 SASEGT. The CDR3 here is CASSPTGTSGRLSSYNEQFF. The CDR3 DNA is TGTGCCAGCAGTCCTACCGGGACTAGCGGGAGATTGAGCTCCTACAATGAGCAGTTCTTC.

The chain couples TRBV27 to TRBJ2-6, with TRBD1 as a possible D gene (6 bases). Per germline, CDR1 MNHEY and CDR2 SMNVEV (reference sequence). The CDR3 runs 17 residues. The germline V and J ends were trimmed by 0 bases and 2 bases, with 11 bases remaining between them. CDR3 in DNA: TGTGCCAGCAGTTTATCGTTGGCAGGGGCTGGGGCCAACGTCCTGACTTTC. This codes for CASSLSLAGAGANVLTF.

This clonotype was found a few times. The V and J genes are TRBV28 and TRBJ2-5; D may match TRBD1 or TRBD2 (6 bases each). V was shortened by 8 bases and J by 2 bases, with 15 bases between the two germline ends. Germline lookup yields CDR1 MDHEN and CDR2 SYDVKM. This CDR3 comprises 14 residues. The CDR3 coding sequence is TGTGCCAGCGGAGGGGGTGTGAGACAAGAGACCCAGTACTTC. Translating it yields CASGGGVRQETQYF.

This clonotype has more than one count but fewer than ten. The chain combines TRBV6-1 with TRBJ2-1; 9 nucleotides agree with TRBD1. V was pared by 6 bases and J by 5 bases, with 14 bases of the junction left unmatched. The CDR3 spans 17 residues. CDR1 is MNHNS and CDR2 is SASEGT in the germline V gene. The CDR3 sequence: CASSRSGQGFEHNEQFF. CDR3 sequence (DNA): TGTGCCAGCAGCCGCTCCGGACAGGGGTTCGAACACAATGAGCAGTTCTTC.

The chain carries TRBV16 and TRBJ2-1; tentative D call: TRBD2 (6 bases). The V end was cut by 7 bases, the J end by 8 bases, with 18 bases between. CDR1 KGHSY and CDR2 FQNENV come from the germline V gene. This CDR3 contains 14 residues. The CDR3 region has the DNA TGTGCCAGCAAACTGGCGGGAAAGACGGATGAGCAGTTCTTC. This encodes CASKLAGKTDEQFF.

With regard to this clonotype: The germline gene is not matched at one end of the junction; a read error may be the cause. This chain links TRBV15 with TRBJ2-7; D uncertain. Germline CDR1 and CDR2: LNHNV and YYDKDF (reference sequence). The CDR3 is 13 residues long. The CDR3 DNA reads TGTGCCACCAGCCGAGAGCCCGCCTACGAGCAGTACTTC. It specifies CATSREPAYEQYF.

CDR3 region: CASSSGEYEQYF. Here the CDR3 DNA reads TGTGCCAGCAGTTCCGGGGAATACGAGCAGTACTTC. This sequence joins TRBV6-5 and TRBJ2-7; D is possibly TRBD2 (5 bases). Per the germline V gene, CDR1 is MNHEY and CDR2 is SVGAGI. V lost 4 bases and J lost 4, with 8 bases in between. CDR3 length: 12 amino acids.